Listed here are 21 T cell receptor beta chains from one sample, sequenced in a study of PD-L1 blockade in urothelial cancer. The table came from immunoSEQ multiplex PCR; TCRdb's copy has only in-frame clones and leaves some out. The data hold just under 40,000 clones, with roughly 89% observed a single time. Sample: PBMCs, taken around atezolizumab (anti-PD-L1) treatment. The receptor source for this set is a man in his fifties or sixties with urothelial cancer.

DNA for the CDR3: TGTGCCAGCAGCTCGGGACTAGCGGGAACCGAGCAGTACTTC. As protein: CASSSGLAGTEQYF. The rearrangement uses TRBV7-2 and TRBJ2-7, with 13 bases that match TRBD2. CDR1 and CDR2 (germline): SGHTA, FQGNSA. The CDR3 sequence is 14 residues long. V trimming: 4 bases; J trimming: 6 bases; junction bases outside the gene matches: 3.

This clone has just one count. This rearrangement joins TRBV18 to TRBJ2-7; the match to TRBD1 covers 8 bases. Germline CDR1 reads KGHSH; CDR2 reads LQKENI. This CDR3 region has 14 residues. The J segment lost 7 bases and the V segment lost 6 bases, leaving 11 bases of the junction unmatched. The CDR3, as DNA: TGTGCCAGCTCTCAACAGGGGGTAACGGGGGAGCAGTACTTC. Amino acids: CASSQQGVTGEQYF.

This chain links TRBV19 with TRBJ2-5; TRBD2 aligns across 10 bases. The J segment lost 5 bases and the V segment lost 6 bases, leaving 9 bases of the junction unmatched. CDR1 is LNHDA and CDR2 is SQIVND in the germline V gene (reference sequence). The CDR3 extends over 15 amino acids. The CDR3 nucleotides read TGTGCCAGTAGACCCGGGACTAGCGTTGGGGAGACCCAGTACTTC. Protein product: CASRPGTSVGETQYF.

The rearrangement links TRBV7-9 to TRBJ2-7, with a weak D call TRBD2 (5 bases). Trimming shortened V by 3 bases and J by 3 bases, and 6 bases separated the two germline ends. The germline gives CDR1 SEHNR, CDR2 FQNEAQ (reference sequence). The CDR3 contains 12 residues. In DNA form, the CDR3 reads TGTGCCAGCAGCTTTGAGGGCTACGAGCAGTACTTC. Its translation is CASSFEGYEQYF. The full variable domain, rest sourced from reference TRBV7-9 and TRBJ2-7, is DTGVSQNPRHKITKRGQNVTFRCDPISEHNRLYWYRQTLGQGPEFLTYFQNEAQLEKSRLLSDRFSAERPKGSFSTLEIQRTEQGDSAMYLCASSFEGYEQYFGPGTRLTVT.

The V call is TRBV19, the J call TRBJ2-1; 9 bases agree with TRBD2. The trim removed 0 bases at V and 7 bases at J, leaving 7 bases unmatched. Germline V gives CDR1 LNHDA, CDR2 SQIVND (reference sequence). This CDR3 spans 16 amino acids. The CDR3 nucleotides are TGTGCCAGTAGTATAGATCCGGGACTAGCTTCAAATGAGCAGTTCTTC. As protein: CASSIDPGLASNEQFF. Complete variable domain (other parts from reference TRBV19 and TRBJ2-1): DGGITQSPKYLFRKEGQNVTLSCEQNLNHDAMYWYRQDPGQGLRLIYYSQIVNDFQKGDIAEGYSVSREKKESFPLTVTSAQKNPTAFYLCASSIDPGLASNEQFFGPGTRLTVL.

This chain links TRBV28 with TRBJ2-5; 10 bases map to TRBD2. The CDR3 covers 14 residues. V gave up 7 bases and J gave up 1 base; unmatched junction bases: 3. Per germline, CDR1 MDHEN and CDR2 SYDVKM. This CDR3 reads CASTLAGIQETQYF. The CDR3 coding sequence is TGTGCCAGCACACTAGCGGGGATCCAAGAGACCCAGTACTTC.

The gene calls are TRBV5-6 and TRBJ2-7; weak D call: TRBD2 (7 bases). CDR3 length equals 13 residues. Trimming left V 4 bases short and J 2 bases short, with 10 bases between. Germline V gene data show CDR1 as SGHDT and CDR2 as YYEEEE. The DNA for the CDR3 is TGTGCCAGCAGCGGGGGGGGCGCCTACGAGCAGTACTTC. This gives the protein CASSGGGAYEQYF. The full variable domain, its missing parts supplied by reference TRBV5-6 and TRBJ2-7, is DAGVTQSPTHLIKTRGQQVTLRCSPKSGHDTVSWYQQALGQGPQFIFQYYEEEERQRGNFPDRFSGHQFPNYSSELNVNALLLGDSALYLCASSGGGAYEQYFGPGTRLTVT.

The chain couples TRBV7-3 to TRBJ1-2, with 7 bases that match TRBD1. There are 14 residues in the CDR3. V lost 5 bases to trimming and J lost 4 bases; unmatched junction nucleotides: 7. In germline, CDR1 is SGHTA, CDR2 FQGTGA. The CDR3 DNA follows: TGTGCCAGCAGCCCCGCGGGGACAGCCTATGGCTACACCTTC. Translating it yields CASSPAGTAYGYTF.

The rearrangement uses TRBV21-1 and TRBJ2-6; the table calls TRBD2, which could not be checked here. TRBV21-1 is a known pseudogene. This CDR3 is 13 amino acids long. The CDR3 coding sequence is TGTGCCAGCACCGGCTCTGGGGCCAACGTCCTGACTTTC. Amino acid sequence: CASTGSGANVLTF.

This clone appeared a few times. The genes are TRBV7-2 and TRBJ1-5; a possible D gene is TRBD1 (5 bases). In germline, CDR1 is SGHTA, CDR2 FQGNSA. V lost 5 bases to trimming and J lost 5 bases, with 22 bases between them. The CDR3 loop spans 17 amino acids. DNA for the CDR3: TGTGCCAGCAGCACTCTTGCCGGGACGGGAGGGGATCAGCCCCAGCATTTT. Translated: CASSTLAGTGGDQPQHF.

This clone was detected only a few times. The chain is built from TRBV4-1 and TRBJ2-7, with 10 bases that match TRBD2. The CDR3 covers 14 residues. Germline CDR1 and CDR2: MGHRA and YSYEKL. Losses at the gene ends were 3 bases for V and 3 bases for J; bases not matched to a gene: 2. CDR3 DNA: TGCGCCAGCAGCCACCTAGCGGGGGACTACGAGCAGTACTTC. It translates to CASSHLAGDYEQYF.

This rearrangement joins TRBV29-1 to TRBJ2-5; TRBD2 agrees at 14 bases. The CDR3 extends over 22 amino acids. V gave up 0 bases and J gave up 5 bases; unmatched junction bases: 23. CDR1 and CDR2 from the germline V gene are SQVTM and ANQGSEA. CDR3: CSVEDSARMGLAGVTDGETQYF. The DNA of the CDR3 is TGCAGCGTTGAAGATTCGGCGAGGATGGGACTAGCGGGGGTGACTGATGGGGAGACCCAGTACTTC.

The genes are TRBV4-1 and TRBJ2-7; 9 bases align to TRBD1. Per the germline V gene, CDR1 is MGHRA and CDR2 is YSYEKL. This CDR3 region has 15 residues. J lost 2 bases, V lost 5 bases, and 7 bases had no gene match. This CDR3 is CASSLGTGLTYEQYF. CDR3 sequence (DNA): TGCGCCAGCAGCTTGGGGACAGGGTTGACCTACGAGCAGTACTTC.

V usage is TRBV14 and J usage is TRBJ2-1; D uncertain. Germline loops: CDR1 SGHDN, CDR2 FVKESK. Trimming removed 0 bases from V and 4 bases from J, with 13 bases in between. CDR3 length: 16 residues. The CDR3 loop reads CASSQDHPPGYNEQFF. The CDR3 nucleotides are TGTGCCAGCAGCCAAGACCACCCCCCAGGTTACAATGAGCAGTTCTTC. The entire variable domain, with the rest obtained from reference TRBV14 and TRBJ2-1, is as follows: EAGVTQFPSHSVIEKGQTVTLRCDPISGHDNLYWYRRVMGKEIKFLLHFVKESKQDESGMPNNRFLAERTGGTYSTLKVQPAELEDSGVYFCASSQDHPPGYNEQFFGPGTRLTVL.

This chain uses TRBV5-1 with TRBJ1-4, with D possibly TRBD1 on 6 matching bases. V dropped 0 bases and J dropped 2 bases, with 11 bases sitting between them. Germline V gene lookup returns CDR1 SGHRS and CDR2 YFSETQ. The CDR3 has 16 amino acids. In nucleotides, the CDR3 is TGCGCCAGCAGCTTGGAAGGTGACAGGACTAATGAAAAACTGTTTTTT. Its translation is CASSLEGDRTNEKLFF.

CDR3 sequence (DNA): TGTGCCAGCAGCTTAGCCGGAGGTGCCGAGCAGTTCTTC. Its protein is CASSLAGGAEQFF. The chain combines TRBV7-7 with TRBJ2-1; perhaps TRBD2 as D (5 bases). The germline V gene has CDR1 SSHAT and CDR2 FNYEAQ (reference sequence). The V and J ends lost 0 bases and 10 bases respectively, with 10 bases between them. The CDR3 is made up of 13 amino acids.

The CDR3 DNA reads as TGTGCCAGCAGCCAAGGGGTGGGAGAGACCTACGAGCAGTACTTC. The encoded protein is CASSQGVGETYEQYF. The chain combines TRBV4-2 with TRBJ2-7; tentative D call: TRBD2 (5 bases). Germline CDR1 is LGHNA and CDR2 is YNFKEQ. The length of the CDR3 is 15 residues. The V gene lost 1 base and the J gene lost 2 bases, with 12 bases spanning the gap.

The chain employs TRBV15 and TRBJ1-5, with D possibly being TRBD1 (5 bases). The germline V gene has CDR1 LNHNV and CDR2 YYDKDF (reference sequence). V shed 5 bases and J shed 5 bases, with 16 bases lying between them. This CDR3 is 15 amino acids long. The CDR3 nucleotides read TGTGCCACCAGCCTCGAGATGGGGGGTTATCAGCCCCAGCATTTT. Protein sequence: CATSLEMGGYQPQHF.

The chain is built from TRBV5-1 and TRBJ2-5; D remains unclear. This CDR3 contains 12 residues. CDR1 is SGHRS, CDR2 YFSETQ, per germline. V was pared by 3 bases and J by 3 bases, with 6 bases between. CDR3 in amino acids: CASSSSEETQYF. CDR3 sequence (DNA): TGCGCCAGCAGCTCGAGTGAAGAGACCCAGTACTTC.

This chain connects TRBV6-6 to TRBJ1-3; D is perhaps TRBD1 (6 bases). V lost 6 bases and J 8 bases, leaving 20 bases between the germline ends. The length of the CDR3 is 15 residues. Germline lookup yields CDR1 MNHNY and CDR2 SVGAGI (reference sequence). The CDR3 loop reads CASRDPRTVGDTIYF. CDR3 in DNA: TGTGCCAGCAGGGACCCCAGGACAGTAGGAGACACCATATATTTT.

The CDR3 coding sequence is TGTGCCAGCAGCCTACTACAGGAGACCTATGGCTACACCTTC. Translating it yields CASSLLQETYGYTF. The rearrangement uses TRBV11-2 and TRBJ1-2, with D perhaps matching TRBD1 (5 bases). This CDR3 region has 14 residues. Germline CDR1 reads SGHAT; CDR2 reads FQNNGV. V lost 5 bases and J 4 bases, leaving 14 bases between the germline ends.